The T cell receptor beta chain described here comes from a study of blood T cell repertoires in COVID-19. Sequencing used immunoSEQ multiplex PCR; TCRdb keeps in-frame clones, though not all of them. The table has about 230,000 clones, 83% seen once. The V and J ends lost 6 bases and 2 bases, in that order; junction bases with no gene match: 6. The CDR3 length is 15 residues. Germline lookup yields CDR1 SGHTA and CDR2 FQGNSA. What was sequenced was peripheral blood. The TCR sequence derives from a woman aged 65 to 85 with active or convalescent COVID-19. The chain combines TRBV7-2 with TRBJ2-3; TRBD2 matches at 9 bases. The CDR3: CASRRSGGVTDTQYF. DNA of the CDR3: TGTGCCAGCAGGCGTAGCGGGGGAGTCACAGATACGCAGTATTTT.